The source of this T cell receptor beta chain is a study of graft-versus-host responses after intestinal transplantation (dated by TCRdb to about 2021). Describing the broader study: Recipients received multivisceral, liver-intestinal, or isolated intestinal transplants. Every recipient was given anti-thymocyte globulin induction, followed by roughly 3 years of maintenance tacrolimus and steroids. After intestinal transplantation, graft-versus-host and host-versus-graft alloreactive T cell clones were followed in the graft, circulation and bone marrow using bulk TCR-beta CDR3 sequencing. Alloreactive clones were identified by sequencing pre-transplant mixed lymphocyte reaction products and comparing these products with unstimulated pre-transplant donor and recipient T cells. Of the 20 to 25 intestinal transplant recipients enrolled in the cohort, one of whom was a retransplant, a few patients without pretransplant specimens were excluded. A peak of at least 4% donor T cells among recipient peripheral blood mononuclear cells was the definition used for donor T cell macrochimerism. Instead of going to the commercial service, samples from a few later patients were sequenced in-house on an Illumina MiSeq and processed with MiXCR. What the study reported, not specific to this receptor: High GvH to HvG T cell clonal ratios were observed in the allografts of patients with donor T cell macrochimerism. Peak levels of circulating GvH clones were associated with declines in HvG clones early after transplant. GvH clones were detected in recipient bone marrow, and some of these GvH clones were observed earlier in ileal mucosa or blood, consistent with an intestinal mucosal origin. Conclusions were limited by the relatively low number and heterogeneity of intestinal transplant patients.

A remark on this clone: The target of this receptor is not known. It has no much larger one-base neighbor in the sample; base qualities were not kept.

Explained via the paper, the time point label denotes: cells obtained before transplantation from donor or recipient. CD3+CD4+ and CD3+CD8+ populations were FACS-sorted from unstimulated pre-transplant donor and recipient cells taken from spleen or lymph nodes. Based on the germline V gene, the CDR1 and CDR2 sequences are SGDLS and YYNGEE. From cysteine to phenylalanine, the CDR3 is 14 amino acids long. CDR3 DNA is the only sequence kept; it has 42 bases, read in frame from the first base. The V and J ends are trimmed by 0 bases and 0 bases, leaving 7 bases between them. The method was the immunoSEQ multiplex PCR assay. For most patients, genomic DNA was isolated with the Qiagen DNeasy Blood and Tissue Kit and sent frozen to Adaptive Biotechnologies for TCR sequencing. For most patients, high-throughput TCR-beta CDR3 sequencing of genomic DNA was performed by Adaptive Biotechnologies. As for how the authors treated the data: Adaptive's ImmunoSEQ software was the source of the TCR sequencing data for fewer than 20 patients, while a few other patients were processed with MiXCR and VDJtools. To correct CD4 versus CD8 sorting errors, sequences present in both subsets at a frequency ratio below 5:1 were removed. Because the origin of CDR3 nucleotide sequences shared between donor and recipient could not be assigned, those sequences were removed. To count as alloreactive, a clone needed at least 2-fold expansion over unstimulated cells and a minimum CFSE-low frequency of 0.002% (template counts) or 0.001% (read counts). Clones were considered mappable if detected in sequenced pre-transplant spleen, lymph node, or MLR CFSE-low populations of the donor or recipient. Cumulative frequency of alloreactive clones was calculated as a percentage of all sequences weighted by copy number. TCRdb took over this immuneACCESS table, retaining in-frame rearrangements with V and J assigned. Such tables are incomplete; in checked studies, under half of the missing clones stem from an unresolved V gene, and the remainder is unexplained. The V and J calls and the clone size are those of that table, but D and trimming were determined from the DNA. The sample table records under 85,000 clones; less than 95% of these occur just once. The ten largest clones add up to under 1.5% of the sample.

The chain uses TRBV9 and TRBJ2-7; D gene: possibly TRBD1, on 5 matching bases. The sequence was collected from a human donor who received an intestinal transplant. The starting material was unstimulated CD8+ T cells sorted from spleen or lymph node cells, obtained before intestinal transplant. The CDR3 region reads CASSVDDSSYEQYF. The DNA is TGTGCCAGCAGCGTAGACGACAGCTCCTACGAGCAGTACTTC.